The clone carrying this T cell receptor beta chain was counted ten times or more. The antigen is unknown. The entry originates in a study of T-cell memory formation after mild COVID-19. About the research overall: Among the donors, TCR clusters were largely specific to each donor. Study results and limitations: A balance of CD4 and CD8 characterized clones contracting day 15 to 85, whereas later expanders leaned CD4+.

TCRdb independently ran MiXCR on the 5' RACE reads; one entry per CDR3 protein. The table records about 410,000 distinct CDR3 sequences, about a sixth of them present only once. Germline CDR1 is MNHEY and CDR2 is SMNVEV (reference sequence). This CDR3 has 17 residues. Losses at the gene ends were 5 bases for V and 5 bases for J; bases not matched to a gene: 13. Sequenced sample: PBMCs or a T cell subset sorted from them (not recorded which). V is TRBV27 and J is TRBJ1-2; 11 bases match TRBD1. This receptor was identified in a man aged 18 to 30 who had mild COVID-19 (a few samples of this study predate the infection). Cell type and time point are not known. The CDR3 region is CASSPIGTGGAGYGYTF. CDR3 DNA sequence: TGTGCCAGCAGTCCGATCGGGACAGGGGGGGCTGGATATGGCTACACCTTC.